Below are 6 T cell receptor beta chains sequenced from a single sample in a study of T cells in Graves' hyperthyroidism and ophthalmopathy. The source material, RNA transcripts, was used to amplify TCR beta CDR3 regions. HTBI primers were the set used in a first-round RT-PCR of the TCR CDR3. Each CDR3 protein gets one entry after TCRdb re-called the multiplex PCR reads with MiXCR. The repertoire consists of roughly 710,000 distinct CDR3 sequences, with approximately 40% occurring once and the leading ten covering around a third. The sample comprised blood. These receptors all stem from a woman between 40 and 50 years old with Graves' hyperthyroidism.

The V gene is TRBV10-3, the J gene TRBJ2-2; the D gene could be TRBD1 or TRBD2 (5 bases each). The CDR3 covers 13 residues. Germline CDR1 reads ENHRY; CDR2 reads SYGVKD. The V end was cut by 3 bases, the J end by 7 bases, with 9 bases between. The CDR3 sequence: CAISDDGGGELFF. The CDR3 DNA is TGTGCCATCAGTGACGATGGGGGCGGGGAGCTGTTTTTT.

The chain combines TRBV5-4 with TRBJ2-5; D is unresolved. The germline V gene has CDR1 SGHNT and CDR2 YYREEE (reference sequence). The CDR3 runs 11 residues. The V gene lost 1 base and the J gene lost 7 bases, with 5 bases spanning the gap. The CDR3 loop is CASSLPPTQYF. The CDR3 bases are TGTGCCAGCAGCTTGCCGCCGACCCAGTACTTC.

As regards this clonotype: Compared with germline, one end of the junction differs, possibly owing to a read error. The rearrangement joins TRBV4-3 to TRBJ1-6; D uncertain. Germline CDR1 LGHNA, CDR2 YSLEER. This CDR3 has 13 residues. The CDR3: CASSRDPNLPLHF. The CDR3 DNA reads TGCGCCAGCAGCCGCGATCCGAATTTACCCCTCCACTTT.

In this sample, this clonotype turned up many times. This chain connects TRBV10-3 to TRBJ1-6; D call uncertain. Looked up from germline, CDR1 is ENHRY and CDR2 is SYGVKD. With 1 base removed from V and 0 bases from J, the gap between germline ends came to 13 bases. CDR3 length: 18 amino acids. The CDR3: CAISELQLQSSYNSPLHF. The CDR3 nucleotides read TGTGCCATCAGTGAGTTACAACTCCAGAGCTCCTATAATTCACCCCTCCACTTT.

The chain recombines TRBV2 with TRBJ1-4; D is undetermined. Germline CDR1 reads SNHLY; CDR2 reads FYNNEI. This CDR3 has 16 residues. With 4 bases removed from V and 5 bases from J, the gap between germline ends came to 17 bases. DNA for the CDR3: TGTGCCAGCAGTGGACGAGGGAACTCCTACAATGAAAAACTGTTTTTT. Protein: CASSGRGNSYNEKLFF.

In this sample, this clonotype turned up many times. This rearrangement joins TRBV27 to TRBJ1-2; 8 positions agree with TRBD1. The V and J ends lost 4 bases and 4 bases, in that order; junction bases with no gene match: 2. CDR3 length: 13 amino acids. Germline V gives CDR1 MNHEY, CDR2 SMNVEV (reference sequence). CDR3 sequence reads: CASSWGTGYGYTF. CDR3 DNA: TGTGCCAGCAGTTGGGGGACAGGCTATGGCTACACCTTC.